This paragraph reports one T cell receptor beta chain. These data are taken from a study of blood T cell repertoires in COVID-19. Study details: Acute and convalescent COVID-19 specimens originated in the United States, Italy and Spain. T cells, B-cell-depleted T cells, or PBMCs supplied cDNA or gDNA.

Germline CDR1 is LNHDA and CDR2 is SQIVND (reference sequence). Trimming removed 3 bases at V and 7 bases at J, with 19 bases between. CDR3 length: 16 amino acids. Per the authors' pipeline: Estimates of nucleated cell counts were drawn from the amplification of reference gene primers. Libraries were prepared by immunoSEQ multiplex PCR; TCRdb keeps only in-frame clonotypes and omits some of them. That table gives V, J and clone size, and the DNA gave D and trimming. In the table there are under 400,000 clones, roughly 90% of which are singletons. A COVID-19 case had been met by exposed participants during the 2 weeks before study entry.

This receptor was identified in a woman aged 25 to 39 who had been exposed to COVID-19. The rearrangement joins TRBV19 to TRBJ2-1; possibly TRBD2 for D (7 bases). The sample was PBMCs or T cells enriched from blood (not recorded which). The CDR3 loop reads CASSIGGGSRSNEQFF. CDR3 nucleotide sequence: TGTGCCAGTAGTATTGGGGGGGGCAGCCGGAGTAATGAGCAGTTCTTC.